One and the same sample provided the 9 T cell receptor beta chains below, sequenced in a study of CD8 T cells in ankylosing spondylitis. MiXCR, applied by TCRdb to the 5' RACE reads, yields one record per CDR3 protein. Of 350,000 to 450,000 distinct CDR3 sequences in the sample, roughly 20% were seen once. Sequenced sample: blood, either unsorted or a sorted T cell fraction (not recorded which). The receptors were sampled from a male donor with ankylosing spondylitis or in good health (not recorded which).

The sample holds a few counts of this clonotype. The chain links TRBV20-1 to TRBJ2-1; maybe TRBD1 (5 bases). The CDR3 is 16 residues long. CDR1 is DFQATT and CDR2 is SNEGSKA in the germline V gene (reference sequence). Deletions cut 5 bases from V and 1 base from J, with 18 bases between. The CDR3 reads CSASERQLLSYNEQFF. The DNA of the CDR3 is TGCAGTGCTTCGGAAAGACAGCTACTATCCTACAATGAGCAGTTCTTC.

This chain connects TRBV6-4 to TRBJ2-5, with D uncertain. The germline V and J ends were trimmed by 6 bases and 1 base, with 9 bases remaining between them. Germline CDR1 and CDR2: MRHNA and SNTAGT. The length of the CDR3 is 13 residues. The CDR3 DNA follows: TGTGCCAGCAGAAGGCAGCCCCAAGAGACCCAGTACTTC. This encodes CASRRQPQETQYF.

The chain recombines TRBV7-3 with TRBJ2-5; 9 bases align to TRBD1. The CDR3 length is 15 residues. The germline gives CDR1 SGHTA, CDR2 FQGTGA. The V gene end was trimmed by 1 base and the J gene end by 2 bases; junction bases not matched to a gene: 2. This CDR3 reads CASSLNRGLQETQYF. For the CDR3, the DNA is TGTGCCAGCAGCTTAAACAGGGGGCTTCAAGAGACCCAGTACTTC.

In this sample, this clonotype turned up once. This rearrangement joins TRBV29-1 to TRBJ2-1, with TRBD2 matching 8 bases. The trim removed 1 base at V and 1 base at J, leaving 6 bases unmatched. Germline V gene sequence: CDR1 SQVTM, CDR2 ANQGSEA. The CDR3 totals 16 residues. CDR3 region: CSVEGGGGRSYNEQFF. CDR3 nucleotide sequence: TGCAGCGTTGAAGGGGGCGGGGGGCGTTCCTACAATGAGCAGTTCTTC.

This clonotype appeared a few times. The V call is TRBV12-3 or TRBV12-4, the J call TRBJ2-5, with 7 bases lining up with TRBD2. J was trimmed by 3 bases and V by 2 bases; bases with no gene match: 9. The CDR3 extends over 16 amino acids. The chain's CDR3 is CASSLRGVSREETQYF. The CDR3 DNA reads as TGTGCCAGCAGTTTACGGGGGGTATCCCGAGAAGAGACCCAGTACTTC.

This clonotype showed up just a few times. The chain is built from TRBV7-8 and TRBJ2-5; possibly TRBD1 for D (6 bases). Germline V gene data show CDR1 as SGHVS and CDR2 as FQNEAQ. The CDR3 covers 14 residues. The V end lost 3 bases, the J end lost 3 bases, and 11 bases lay between the germline ends. CDR3 sequence: CASSLWDIKETQYF. The DNA for the CDR3 is TGTGCCAGCAGCTTGTGGGACATAAAAGAGACCCAGTACTTC.

This clonotype has only a few counts. V and J are TRBV6-1 and TRBJ2-5, with TRBD1 matching 7 bases. Germline CDR1 MNHNS, CDR2 SASEGT. The junction had 8 bases not matched to a gene; V was cut back by 5 bases and J by 2 bases. This CDR3 contains 15 residues. The CDR3 DNA sequence: TGTGCCAGCAGTCCCCTACAGGGGTCTCAAGAGACCCAGTACTTC. Translating gives CASSPLQGSQETQYF.

This clonotype appeared many times. This sequence joins TRBV12-3 or TRBV12-4 and TRBJ1-2; D possibly corresponds to TRBD1 (5 bases). The CDR3 is 13 amino acids. The V and J ends lost 8 bases and 2 bases respectively, with 12 bases between them. The CDR3 sequence is CASARAPNYGYTF. The CDR3 nucleotides read TGTGCCAGCGCCAGGGCACCCAACTATGGCTACACCTTC.

The CDR3 region has the DNA TGTGCCAGCAGTTCGACTAGCGCAATCAGTGAGACCCAGTACTTC. The encoded protein is CASSSTSAISETQYF. This chain uses TRBV6-5 with TRBJ2-5; TRBD2 matches 8 bases. Trimming took 4 bases from V and 5 from J; bases not matched to a gene: 9. The CDR3 loop spans 15 amino acids. Germline V gene data show CDR1 as MNHEY and CDR2 as SVGAGI.